This TCR beta chain originates from a study of cytomegalovirus exposure and HLA in healthy donors. The PCR contained 60 Vbeta and 13 Jbeta primers. Here immunoSEQ multiplex PCR was the method, and the copy in TCRdb shows in-frame clones only, minus some. Counted here are 80,000 or so clones, 70% to 80% occurring once; the ten biggest clones make up roughly 3%. Findings and limits, study-wide: Three CMV-associated chains were confirmed in vitro to be specific for CMV antigens. Accurate prediction of HLA-A and HLA-B alleles (for most subjects) was reportedly achieved from TCR beta sequences.

J lost 9 bases, V lost 0 bases, and 7 bases had no gene match. From germline, CDR1 is MGHRA and CDR2 YSYEKL. The CDR3 runs 14 residues. This clone came up a few times. Antigen: not known. The sequenced sample was PBMCs. The sequence was collected from a man aged 50 to 60 in good health and CMV-seropositive. This chain links TRBV4-1 with TRBJ2-7, with 8 bases identical to TRBD2. CDR3 in amino acids: CASSQDDGTRMQYF. CDR3 coding DNA: TGCGCCAGCAGCCAAGACGACGGGACTAGAATGCAGTACTTC.